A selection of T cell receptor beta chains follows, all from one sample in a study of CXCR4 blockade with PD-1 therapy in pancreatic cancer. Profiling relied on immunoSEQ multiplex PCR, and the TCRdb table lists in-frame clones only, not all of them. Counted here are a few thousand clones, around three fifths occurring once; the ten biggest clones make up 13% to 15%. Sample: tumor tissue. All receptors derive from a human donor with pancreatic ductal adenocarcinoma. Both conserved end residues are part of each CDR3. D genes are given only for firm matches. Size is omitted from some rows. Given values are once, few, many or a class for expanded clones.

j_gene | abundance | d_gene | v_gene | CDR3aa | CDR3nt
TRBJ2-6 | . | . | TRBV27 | CASSLFGTRKLSGANVLTF | TGTGCCAGCAGTTTATTTGGGACACGAAAACTCTCTGGGGCCAACGTCCTGACTTTC
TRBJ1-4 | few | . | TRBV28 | CASTPDSRGKLFF | TGTGCCAGCACCCCGGATTCTCGGGGGAAACTGTTTTTT
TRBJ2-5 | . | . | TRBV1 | CASSQDLARRQETQYF | TGCGCCAGCAGCCAAGATTTGGCCAGGAGGCAAGAGACCCAGTACTTC
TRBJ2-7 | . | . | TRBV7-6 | CASSPRGGSSYEQYF | TGTGCCAGCAGCCCACGTGGGGGGTCCTCCTACGAGCAGTACTTC
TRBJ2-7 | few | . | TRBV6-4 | CASSEAAAPGYEQYF | TGTGCCAGCAGTGAAGCTGCGGCCCCGGGGTACGAGCAGTACTTC
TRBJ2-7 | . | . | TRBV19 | CASSIRGSSYEQYF | TGTGCCAGTAGTATACGGGGGTCCTCCTACGAGCAGTACTTC
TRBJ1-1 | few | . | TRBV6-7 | CASSDTLGGPDTEAFF | TGTGCCAGCAGTGACACCTTGGGGGGGCCGGACACTGAAGCTTTCTTT
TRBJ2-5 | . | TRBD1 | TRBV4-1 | CASSRQGNIQETQYF | TGCGCCAGCAGCCGACAGGGTAACATCCAAGAGACCCAGTACTTC
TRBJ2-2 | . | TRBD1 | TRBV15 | CATSRITGTGNTGELFF | TGTGCCACCAGCAGGATCACCGGGACAGGGAACACCGGGGAGCTGTTTTTT
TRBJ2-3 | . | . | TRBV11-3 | CASSLVSGTSTDTQYF | TGTGCCAGCAGCTTAGTGAGCGGAACCAGCACAGATACGCAGTATTTT
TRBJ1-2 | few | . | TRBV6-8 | CASSYSNKNYGYTF | TGTGCCAGCAGTTACTCGAACAAAAACTATGGCTACACCTTC
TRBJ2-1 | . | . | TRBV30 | CAWSVGGPMARQFF | TGTGCCTGGAGTGTAGGTGGGCCCATGGCCAGGCAGTTCTTC
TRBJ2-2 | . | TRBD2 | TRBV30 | CAWTAGARTGELFF | TGTGCCTGGACTGCGGGAGCGAGGACCGGGGAGCTGTTTTTT
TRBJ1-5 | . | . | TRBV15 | CTTSRDRGTGQPQHF | TGTACCACCAGCAGAGATCGGGGTACGGGCCAGCCCCAGCATTTT
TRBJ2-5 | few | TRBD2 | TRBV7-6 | CASSSGLAGQETQYF | TGTGCCAGCAGCTCCGGACTAGCGGGGCAAGAGACCCAGTACTTC
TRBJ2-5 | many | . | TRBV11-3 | CASSLGNSPGQTQYF | TGTGCCAGCAGCTTAGGGAATTCACCCGGGCAGACCCAGTACTTC
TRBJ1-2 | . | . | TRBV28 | CATTQGGYGYTF | TGTGCCACCACGCAGGGAGGCTATGGCTACACCTTC
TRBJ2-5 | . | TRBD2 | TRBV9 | CASSLSGRAGQETQYF | TGTGCCAGCAGCCTTAGCGGGAGGGCGGGTCAAGAGACCCAGTACTTC
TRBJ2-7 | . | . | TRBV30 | CAWSRGFGAYEQYF | TGTGCCTGGAGTCGGGGGTTTGGTGCCTACGAGCAGTACTTC
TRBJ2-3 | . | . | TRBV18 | CASSPPGDTQYF | TGTGCCAGCTCACCACCGGGGGATACGCAGTATTTT
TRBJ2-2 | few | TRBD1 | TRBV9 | CASSEGQVNTGELFF | TGTGCCAGCAGCGAGGGACAGGTGAACACCGGGGAGCTGTTTTTT
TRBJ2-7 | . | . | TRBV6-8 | CASSQGTYYEQYF | TGTGCCAGCAGTCAGGGGACATACTACGAGCAGTACTTC
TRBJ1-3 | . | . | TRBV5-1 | CASSLDSSGNTIYF | TGCGCCAGCAGCCTGGACAGCTCTGGAAACACCATATATTTT
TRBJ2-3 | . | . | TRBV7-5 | CASSPRVLAGVFTDTQYF | TGTGCCAGCAGCCCTAGAGTACTAGCGGGAGTATTCACAGATACGCAGTATTTT
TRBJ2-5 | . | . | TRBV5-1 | CASSLTGSDRETQYF | TGCGCCAGCAGCTTGACGGGTAGTGATCGAGAGACCCAGTACTTC
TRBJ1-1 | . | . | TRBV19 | CATSSIDGGMAFF | TGTGCCACCAGTAGTATCGACGGGGGGATGGCTTTCTTT
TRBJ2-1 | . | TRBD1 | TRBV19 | CASSIDRGLDEQFF | TGTGCCAGTAGTATAGACAGGGGGCTAGATGAGCAGTTCTTC
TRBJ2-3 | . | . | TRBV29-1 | CSGWGLLRDTQYF | TGCAGCGGATGGGGACTTCTCAGGGATACGCAGTATTTT
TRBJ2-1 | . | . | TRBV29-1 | CSVGLSPYNEQFF | TGCAGCGTTGGGCTATCTCCCTACAATGAGCAGTTCTTC